Each of the 22 T cell receptor beta chains below was sequenced from the same sample in a study of Tregs in tolerant kidney transplant recipients. Generated by immunoSEQ multiplex PCR, the TCRdb table keeps only in-frame clones and is missing some. Counted here are about 64,000 clones, about 87% occurring once; the ten biggest clones make up under 4.5%. Recipients received nonmyeloablative bone marrow transplants from related graft donors, with transient mixed chimerism. This specimen was CD4+ T cells from blood (PBMCs), taken 6 months after the transplant. All receptors derive from a human patient who received a combined kidney and bone marrow transplant. The T cells may come from the graft donor.

J is TRBJ2-7 and V is TRBV20-1; D possibly corresponds to TRBD2 (6 bases). Germline V lookup: CDR1 DFQATT, CDR2 SNEGSKA (reference sequence). V was clipped by 5 bases and J by 3 bases, with 8 bases between them. CDR3 length: 11 amino acids. CDR3 residues: CSARDFYEQYF. Here the CDR3 DNA reads TGCAGTGCTCGGGACTTCTACGAGCAGTACTTC.

CDR3 loop: CASSLLTHSTIYGYTF. The CDR3 nucleotides read TGTGCCAGCAGTCTACTGACACACTCGACTATCTATGGCTACACCTTC. The V gene is TRBV28, the J gene TRBJ1-2; D unclear. V was cut by 5 bases and J by 4 bases, with 20 bases left in between. Germline V gives CDR1 MDHEN, CDR2 SYDVKM. This CDR3 is 16 amino acids long.

The genes are TRBV11-3 and TRBJ2-7, with D possibly matching TRBD2 (5 bases). The CDR3 is made up of 14 amino acids. From germline, CDR1 is SGHNT and CDR2 YENEEA. Trimming left V 5 bases short and J 4 bases short, with 15 bases between. This CDR3 is CASSLKGGGYEQYF. The CDR3 DNA reads as TGTGCCAGCAGCCTCAAGGGCGGAGGTTACGAGCAGTACTTC.

This clone was observed a handful of times. V and J are TRBV6-5 and TRBJ2-7, with no clear D. CDR1 MNHEY and CDR2 SVGAGI come from the germline V gene. Trimming removed 5 bases at V and 3 bases at J, with 17 bases between. CDR3 size: 15 residues. The CDR3 bases are TGTGCCAGCAGTCCCGAGGCGGCACACGGCTACGAGCAGTACTTC. It yields the protein CASSPEAAHGYEQYF.

The chain joins TRBV2 to TRBJ2-2; 8 bases agree with TRBD1. Germline lookup yields CDR1 SNHLY and CDR2 FYNNEI. V shed 7 bases, J shed 5 bases, and the junction held 6 bases outside the gene matches. The CDR3 has 14 residues. The CDR3 reads CASKGQGWTGELFF. CDR3 in DNA: TGTGCCAGCAAAGGACAGGGTTGGACCGGGGAGCTGTTTTTT.

The chain couples TRBV4-3 to TRBJ2-2, with 8 bases fitting TRBD1. The CDR3 runs 21 residues. V dropped 0 bases and J dropped 2; count of bases not matched to a gene: 17. Germline values: CDR1 LGHNA, CDR2 YSLEER. CDR3 loop: CASSQDEFAGGKWSNTGELFF. The CDR3 DNA is TGCGCCAGCAGCCAAGATGAGTTCGCAGGGGGCAAGTGGAGTAACACCGGGGAGCTGTTTTTT.

The chain recombines TRBV7-9 with TRBJ2-3; 9 bases agree with TRBD2. Trimming took 1 base from V and 0 from J; bases not matched to a gene: 5. The germline V gene has CDR1 SEHNR and CDR2 FQNEAQ (reference sequence). The CDR3 consists of 17 residues. The CDR3 reads CASSLDLAGTSTDTQYF. Here the CDR3 DNA reads TGTGCCAGCAGCTTAGATCTAGCGGGGACTAGCACAGATACGCAGTATTTT.

The J gene is TRBJ2-7, the V gene TRBV7-2; no clear D. The CDR3 length is 12 residues. The germline CDR1 and CDR2 sequences are SGHTA and FQGNSA. Trimming stripped 4 bases from V and 0 bases from J, with 4 bases between. The CDR3 is CASSSSSYEQYF. In DNA form, the CDR3 reads TGTGCCAGCAGCTCGAGCTCCTACGAGCAGTACTTC.

This chain connects TRBV18 to TRBJ2-1, with 9 bases lining up with TRBD2. The CDR3 runs to 14 residues. CDR1 KGHSH and CDR2 LQKENI come from the germline V gene. The V gene end was trimmed by 5 bases and the J gene end by 2 bases; junction bases not matched to a gene: 1. This chain's CDR3 is CASSAGGTYNEQFF. CDR3 nucleotide sequence: TGTGCCAGCTCAGCGGGGGGGACCTACAATGAGCAGTTCTTC.

V and J are TRBV7-2 and TRBJ2-1, with D maybe TRBD1 (5 bases). Germline values: CDR1 SGHTA, CDR2 FQGNSA. The CDR3 sequence is 15 residues long. V gave up 2 bases and J gave up 4 bases, with 12 bases separating them. Here the CDR3 reads CASSLQGWPYNEQFF. CDR3 nucleotide sequence: TGTGCCAGCAGCTTACAGGGATGGCCTTACAATGAGCAGTTCTTC. Full variable domain (outside the CDR3, taken from reference TRBV7-2 and TRBJ2-1): GAGVSQSPSNKVTEKGKDVELRCDPISGHTALYWYRQSLGQGLEFLIYFQGNSAPDKSGLPSDRFSAERTGGSVSTLTIQRTQQEDSAVYLCASSLQGWPYNEQFFGPGTRLTVL.

The chain couples TRBV11-2 to TRBJ2-5, with 8 bases that match TRBD1. The J call is in doubt because the DNA end fits TRBJ2-7 better. There are 18 residues in the CDR3. CDR1 and CDR2 (germline): SGHAT, FQNNGV. CDR3 DNA sequence: TGTGCCAGCAGGTCTGCAGGGACCGGGACAGGATTCTCCTACGAGCAGTACTTC. Its protein is CASRSAGTGTGFSYEQYF.

In its sample, this clone was seen once. This chain links TRBV7-3 with TRBJ1-2; 9 bases match TRBD1. The V gene end was trimmed by 5 bases and the J gene end by 5 bases; junction bases not matched to a gene: 6. Looked up from germline, CDR1 is SGHTA and CDR2 is FQGTGA. There are 14 residues in the CDR3. The CDR3: CASSPGQGIYGYTF. CDR3 coding DNA: TGTGCCAGCAGCCCAGGACAGGGGATTTATGGCTACACCTTC.

This sequence joins TRBV5-1 and TRBJ2-5; perhaps TRBD1 as D (6 bases). Trimming shortened V by 3 bases and J by 5 bases, and 17 bases separated the two germline ends. Germline loops: CDR1 SGHRS, CDR2 YFSETQ. The CDR3 consists of 15 residues. In DNA, the CDR3 is TGCGCCAGCAGCTGGCTGACAGGCGAAGGGGAGACCCAGTACTTC. This encodes CASSWLTGEGETQYF.

This clone was seen a few times. The genes are TRBV30 and TRBJ2-1, with 7 bases fitting TRBD1. Germline V lookup: CDR1 GTSNPN, CDR2 SVGIG (reference sequence). V dropped 6 bases and J dropped 8; count of bases not matched to a gene: 19. The CDR3 covers 16 residues. The CDR3 protein is CACTRDSILLSDEQFF. CDR3 bases: TGTGCCTGTACCCGGGACAGTATCCTTTTGTCAGATGAGCAGTTCTTC.

The chain uses TRBV10-3 and TRBJ1-4; D is possibly TRBD1 (6 bases). Trimming removed 5 bases at V and 8 bases at J, with 9 bases between. The CDR3 contains 12 residues. Per the germline V gene, CDR1 is ENHRY and CDR2 is SYGVKD. In nucleotides, the CDR3 is TGTGCCATCAGTTTCAGGGGCGAAAAACTGTTTTTT. This encodes CAISFRGEKLFF.

On this clone: Additional DNA sequences in this sample encode the identical CDR3. The chain has TRBV5-4 and TRBJ2-5; 8 bases are shared with TRBD2. This CDR3 region has 15 residues. CDR1 and CDR2 from the germline V gene are SGHNT and YYREEE (reference sequence). The J segment lost 5 bases and the V segment lost 4 bases, leaving 10 bases of the junction unmatched. As DNA, the CDR3 is TGTGCCAGCAGCGCGGGGAGCGGGGGCCAGGAGACCCAGTACTTC. Translated: CASSAGSGGQETQYF.

The chain carries TRBV2 and TRBJ1-5; unclear D gene. CDR3 length equals 13 residues. Germline CDR1 reads SNHLY; CDR2 reads FYNNEI. The V and J ends lost 5 bases and 6 bases respectively, with 11 bases between them. Here the CDR3 DNA reads TGTGCCAGCAGTCCAGGATCTACTCAGCCCCAGCATTTT. Translated: CASSPGSTQPQHF.

The rearrangement joins TRBV25-1 to TRBJ2-1; 7 nucleotides match TRBD2. This CDR3 is 17 amino acids long. Germline values: CDR1 MGHDK, CDR2 SYGVNS. Trimming removed 0 bases from V and 4 bases from J; junction bases left unmatched: 9. The DNA for the CDR3 is TGTGCCAGCAGTGAATATGGCGGCGGGAGAGTATACAATGAGCAGTTCTTC. Its translation: CASSEYGGGRVYNEQFF.

This sequence joins TRBV2 and TRBJ1-2; D not certain. The CDR3 has 15 amino acids. With 0 bases removed from V and 5 bases from J, the gap between germline ends came to 13 bases. Looked up from germline, CDR1 is SNHLY and CDR2 is FYNNEI. CDR3 region: CASSEARKEVYGYTF. The CDR3, as DNA: TGTGCCAGCAGTGAAGCCCGGAAAGAGGTATATGGCTACACCTTC.

The chain couples TRBV7-2 to TRBJ2-3; 11 nucleotides align to TRBD2. The CDR3 is 14 residues long. Trimming took 6 bases from V and 3 from J; bases not matched to a gene: 2. Looked up from germline, CDR1 is SGHTA and CDR2 is FQGNSA. This chain's CDR3 is CASSWTSGTDTQYF. CDR3 in DNA: TGTGCCAGCAGTTGGACTAGCGGGACAGATACGCAGTATTTT. The full variable domain, with the rest looked up from reference TRBV7-2 and TRBJ2-3, is GAGVSQSPSNKVTEKGKDVELRCDPISGHTALYWYRQSLGQGLEFLIYFQGNSAPDKSGLPSDRFSAERTGGSVSTLTIQRTQQEDSAVYLCASSWTSGTDTQYFGPGTRLTVL.

The V call is TRBV6-4, the J call TRBJ1-2; the match to TRBD1 covers 8 bases. This CDR3 has 17 residues. V dropped 2 bases and J dropped 1; count of bases not matched to a gene: 9. The V gene's germline CDR1 is MRHNA and CDR2 SNTAGT. CDR3 in amino acids: CASSDQPGQVSNYGYTF. The CDR3 bases are TGTGCCAGCAGTGACCAACCGGGACAGGTCAGTAACTATGGCTACACCTTC.

The V and J genes are TRBV9 and TRBJ1-3; a weak D match, TRBD1 (5 bases). Germline values: CDR1 SGDLS, CDR2 YYNGEE. The CDR3 runs 19 residues. V shed 0 bases and J shed 0 bases, with 19 bases lying between them. CDR3: CASSVGARGTDGSGNTIYF. The CDR3 DNA reads TGTGCCAGCAGCGTAGGAGCTCGGGGGACGGATGGCTCTGGAAACACCATATATTTT.